A selection of T cell receptor beta chains follows, all from one sample in a study of patients and donors after allogeneic stem cell transplantation. TCRdb re-analysed the RT-PCR reads in MiXCR, keeping a single row per CDR3 protein. The sample carries more than 150,000 distinct CDR3 sequences, approximately 41% recorded once. Sequences were obtained from blood, either unsorted or a sorted T cell fraction (not recorded which). The receptors come from a human donor who was either an allogeneic HSCT recipient or a stem cell or donor lymphocyte infusion donor (not recorded which). It is not recorded whose cells these are; they may come from a transplant donor. The CDR3 runs from the conserved cysteine through the conserved F or W. Each record gives: D gene, V gene, J gene, clone size, CDR3 length, CDR3 DNA, CDR3 protein. D genes are given only for firm matches. The listing skips clone size in some rows; elsewhere it reads once, few, many or a size class.

-	TRBV6-2/TRBV6-3	TRBJ2-5	-	14	TGTGCCAGCAGTTACTCCCGACAGAGGGAGACCCAGTACTTC	CASSYSRQRETQYF
TRBD2	TRBV12-3/TRBV12-4	TRBJ2-5	few	13	TGTGCCAGCAGCCTTGGGAGGGGAGAGACCCAGTACTTC	CASSLGRGETQYF
TRBD2	TRBV5-1	TRBJ2-1	-	15	TGCGCCAGCAGCTTGGCAGCGGGAGCCTCCAATGAGCAGTTCTTC	CASSLAAGASNEQFF
TRBD2	TRBV9	TRBJ2-3	few	16	TGTGCCAGCAGCGTGACTAGCGGAGGGCGGGCAGATACGCAGTATTTT	CASSVTSGGRADTQYF
TRBD1	TRBV19	TRBJ1-1	-	13	TGTGCCAGTAGTAACCTCCGGGACAGTGAAGCTTTCTTT	CASSNLRDSEAFF
-	TRBV5-1	TRBJ2-1	-	14	TGCGCCAGCAGCCTCCCAATCTTAAACAATGAGCAGTTCTTC	CASSLPILNNEQFF
-	TRBV11-1	TRBJ1-1	-	15	TGTGCCAGCAGCTTAAGTGTCGCGACGAACACTGAAGCTTTCTTT	CASSLSVATNTEAFF
TRBD2	TRBV29-1	TRBJ2-1	-	14	TGCAGCACGCACGGGACTAGCGGAGGCAATGAGCAGTTCTTC	CSTHGTSGGNEQFF
TRBD1	TRBV2	TRBJ1-5	-	13	TGTGCCAGCAGTGTCGACAGGGATCAGCCCCAGCATTTT	CASSVDRDQPQHF
TRBD1	TRBV28	TRBJ1-5	-	14	TGTGCCAGCAGCCTGGACAGGGGGCATCAGCCCCAGCATTTT	CASSLDRGHQPQHF
-	TRBV7-8	TRBJ2-3	-	15	TGTGCCAGCAGCACCCGGTCCTTCCCCACAGATACGCAGTATTTT	CASSTRSFPTDTQYF
TRBD1	TRBV7-9	TRBJ1-4	-	16	TGTGCCAGCAGCTTAGCCCGGACAGGAGGACCGGAAAAACTGTTTTTT	CASSLARTGGPEKLFF
-	TRBV6-6	TRBJ2-1	-	14	TGTGCCAGCACCCTCATGGCCGCGTACAATGAGCAGTTCTTC	CASTLMAAYNEQFF
TRBD1	TRBV4-1	TRBJ2-4	few	16	TGCGCCAGCAGCCAAGTTAGGATCCCCGACAGGGACATTCAGTACTTC	CASSQVRIPDRDIQYF
TRBD2	TRBV7-9	TRBJ2-7	-	13	TGTGCCAGCAGCCCGGGACTAGCGGACGAGCAGTACTTC	CASSPGLADEQYF
TRBD1	TRBV10-3	TRBJ1-1	-	15	TGTGCCATCAGTGCCCTCGAGGGGGCCCCCACTGAAGCTTTCTTT	CAISALEGAPTEAFF
-	TRBV18	TRBJ1-1	-	12	TGTGCCAGCTCACCATTAAGCACTGAAGCTTTCTTT	CASSPLSTEAFF
TRBD2	TRBV2	TRBJ2-3	-	16	TGTGCCAGCAGCCCCGGACTAGCGACTAGCACAGATACGCAGTATTTT	CASSPGLATSTDTQYF
-	TRBV13	TRBJ1-2	-	13	TGTGCCAGCAGCTTCGCAGCTAACTATGGCTACACCTTC	CASSFAANYGYTF
TRBD1	TRBV29-1	TRBJ1-1	-	13	TGCAGCGTTGAGCGGGACAGACCCACTGAAGCTTTCTTT	CSVERDRPTEAFF
-	TRBV3-1	TRBJ1-1	few	15	TGTGCCAGCAGCCCCCCGGGGGCAAGAGACACTGAAGCTTTCTTT	CASSPPGARDTEAFF
-	TRBV27	TRBJ2-3	-	14	TGTGCCAGCAGTTTAGGGGCCCTGGGGGATACGCAGTATTTT	CASSLGALGDTQYF
-	TRBV7-8	TRBJ2-3	few	16	TGTGCCAGCAGGGCCAAACGTGGAGTGTTCACAGATACGCAGTATTTT	CASRAKRGVFTDTQYF
TRBD2	TRBV28	TRBJ2-1	-	17	TGTGCCAGCAGTTTGGCAGGGACTAGCGCGCTATACAATGAGCAGTTCTTC	CASSLAGTSALYNEQFF
TRBD1	TRBV10-3	TRBJ2-7	-	14	TGTGCCATCAGTTCCGACAGGGGACTTAACGCGCAGTACTTC	CAISSDRGLNAQYF
-	TRBV18	TRBJ2-7	-	15	TGTGCCAGCTCACCAATGGGGGCTCGGGATTACGAGCAGTACTTC	CASSPMGARDYEQYF
-	TRBV29-1	TRBJ1-2	-	14	TGCAGCGTTTGGGACGGCCCAATTTTGTATGGCTACACCTTC	CSVWDGPILYGYTF
-	TRBV20-1	TRBJ2-7	-	16	TGCAGTGCTAGAGATGAAAGACAGCATCGCTCCTACGAGCAGTACTTC	CSARDERQHRSYEQYF
TRBD1	TRBV6-5	TRBJ1-1	few	14	TGTGCCAGCAGTCCCACTCGACAGGGCACTGAAGCTTTCTTT	CASSPTRQGTEAFF
TRBD1	TRBV6-5	TRBJ2-7	few	15	TGTGCCAGCAAAGTTACCGGGACAGGGGGAAACGAGCAGTACTTC	CASKVTGTGGNEQYF
-	TRBV11-1	TRBJ1-5	-	14	TGTGCCAGCAGCTACGCAGGGTCGGGGCAGCCCCAGCATTTT	CASSYAGSGQPQHF
-	TRBV9	TRBJ1-1	-	13	TGTGCCAGCGCCAGGGGTCTGAACACTGAAGCTTTCTTT	CASARGLNTEAFF
TRBD1	TRBV7-2	TRBJ1-5	-	16	TGTGCCAGCAGCTTAGTGGGGACAGAGGACTCTCAGCCCCAGCATTTT	CASSLVGTEDSQPQHF
-	TRBV6-5	TRBJ1-5	many	14	TGTGCCAGCAGCCAACTAGGGGGCAATCAGCCCCAGCATTTT	CASSQLGGNQPQHF
TRBD2	TRBV20-1	TRBJ2-1	-	15	TGCAGTGCTACATCTTGGACTAGCTCTTACAATGAGCAGTTCTTC	CSATSWTSSYNEQFF
-	TRBV20-1	TRBJ1-5	few	13	TGCAGTGCTAGGTTAGGGGTTGGTCAGCCCCAGCATTTT	CSARLGVGQPQHF
TRBD2	TRBV20-1	TRBJ2-7	-	15	TGCAGTGCTAGAGGAACTAGCGGGTTCACCTACGAGCAGTACTTC	CSARGTSGFTYEQYF
-	TRBV9	TRBJ1-3	-	15	TGTGCCAGCAGCCCAGAGGGGAGCTCTGGAAACACCATATATTTT	CASSPEGSSGNTIYF
-	TRBV5-4	TRBJ2-2	-	12	TGTGCCAGCAGCACAGGAACAGGGCAGCTGTTTTTT	CASSTGTGQLFF
-	TRBV6-2/TRBV6-3	TRBJ1-2	-	13	TGTGCCAGCAGTTACAGGGACGACTATGGCTACACCTTC	CASSYRDDYGYTF
-	TRBV29-1	TRBJ1-1	few	13	TGCAGCGTCCCCTCAAGGACCAGACCTGAAGCTTTCTTT	CSVPSRTRPEAFF
-	TRBV7-9	TRBJ1-1	-	14	TGTGCCAGCAGCTTCAGCGGGGGCAACACTGAAGCTTTCTTT	CASSFSGGNTEAFF
-	TRBV7-2	TRBJ2-3	few	16	TGTGCCAGCAGCTTACTTTCGCTGGGGGTCACAGATACGCAGTATTTT	CASSLLSLGVTDTQYF